This T cell receptor beta chain was documented in a study of T-cell memory formation after mild COVID-19. Across the whole study: Clusters were largely donor specific. Points from the study as a whole: There was a balanced CD4/CD8 profile in clones contracting day 15 to 85, and later expanders leaned CD4+. Researchers could not confirm that second-wave clones peaking on day 37 targeted SARS-CoV-2.

cDNA libraries for TCR alpha and TCR beta, carrying sample barcodes and UMIs, came from 5'RACE with constant-segment primers. TCRdb reprocessed the 5' RACE reads via MiXCR and lists one record per CDR3 protein. The sample shows some 130,000 distinct CDR3 sequences, about 15% of them seen only once. This clonotype was recorded a few times. What it binds is unknown. Germline values: CDR1 SGHTA, CDR2 FQGNSA. This CDR3 is 15 amino acids long. Trimming removed 5 bases from V and 5 bases from J; junction bases left unmatched: 7. The clonotype originates from an adult woman who had mild COVID-19 (a few samples of this study predate the infection). Cell type and time point are not known. J is TRBJ2-5 and V is TRBV7-2, with 11 positions matching TRBD2. The material sequenced was PBMCs or a T cell subset sorted from them (not recorded which). CDR3 in DNA: TGTGCCAGCAGCCCGGGACTAGCGGTCCGGGAGACCCAGTACTTC. As protein: CASSPGLAVRETQYF.